This T cell receptor beta chain was recovered during a study of tumor-infiltrating lymphocytes in primary liver carcinoma. For the study at large: Each of the growths was stage T1-T3 N0M0, extending roughly 4 to 10 cm across.

The template, approximately 500 ng total RNA, yielded TCR beta cDNA made with a constant-region primer. Slightly modified ARM-PCR, run as three nested multiplex PCR rounds, produced the TCR beta libraries. Two initial PCR rounds of 10 to 11 cycles each paired TRBV1-TRBV30 forward primers with a C-beta reverse primer. Using its own MiXCR run on the multiplex PCR reads, TCRdb lists one record per CDR3 protein. The table records about 120,000 distinct CDR3 sequences, approximately 70% of them present only once. Details on this clonotype: The junction differs from germline at one of its ends, possibly a read error.

The source material, 20-30 mg of unsorted bulk tissue, was used to co-extract RNA and DNA. Treatment-naive at the time, the patients had chronic HBV infection. There are 14 residues in the CDR3. CDR1 SGHVS and CDR2 FNYEAQ come from the germline V gene. This sequence originates from a woman aged 55 to 70 with primary liver carcinoma and hepatitis B virus infection. Sequencing was carried out using liver tumor tissue from sampling region 1. Subset specified: tumor region T1, superior pole. The rearrangement uses TRBV7-6 and TRBJ1-1, with a weak D call TRBD1 (5 bases). The chain's CDR3 is CASNLAGGDTEAFF. The DNA for the CDR3 is TGTGCCAGCAACTTAGCCGGAGGGGACACTGAAGCTTTCTTT.